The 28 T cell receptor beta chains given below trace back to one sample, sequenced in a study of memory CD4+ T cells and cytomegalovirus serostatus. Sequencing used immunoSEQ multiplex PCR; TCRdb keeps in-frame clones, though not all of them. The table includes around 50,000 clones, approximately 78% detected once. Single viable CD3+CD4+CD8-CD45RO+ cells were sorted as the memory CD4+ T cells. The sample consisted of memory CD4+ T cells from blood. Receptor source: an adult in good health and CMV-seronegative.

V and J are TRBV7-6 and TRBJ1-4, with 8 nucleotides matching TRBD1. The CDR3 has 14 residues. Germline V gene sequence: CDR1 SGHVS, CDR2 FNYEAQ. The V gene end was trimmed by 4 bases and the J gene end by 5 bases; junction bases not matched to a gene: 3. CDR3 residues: CASSSDRGNEKLFF. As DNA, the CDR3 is TGTGCCAGCAGCTCAGACAGGGGAAATGAAAAACTGTTTTTT. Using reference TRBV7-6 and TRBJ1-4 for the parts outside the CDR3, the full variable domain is GAGVSQSPRYKVTKRGQDVALRCDPISGHVSLYWYRQALGQGPEFLTYFNYEAQQDKSGLPNDRFSAERPEGSISTLTIQRTEQRDSAMYRCASSSDRGNEKLFFGSGTQLSVL.

CDR3 in DNA: TGCAGCGTTGAAAGGGACACTTCCTATGGCTACACCTTC. Protein sequence: CSVERDTSYGYTF. The V and J genes are TRBV29-1 and TRBJ1-2; weak D call: TRBD1 (6 bases). Trimming left V 2 bases short and J 4 bases short, with 11 bases between. The CDR3 extends over 13 amino acids. The germline gives CDR1 SQVTM, CDR2 ANQGSEA.

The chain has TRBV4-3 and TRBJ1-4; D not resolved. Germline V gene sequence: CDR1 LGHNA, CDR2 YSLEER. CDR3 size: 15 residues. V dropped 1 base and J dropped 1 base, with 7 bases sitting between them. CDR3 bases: TGCGCCAGCAGCCAAGCCGCAGAAACTAATGAAAAACTGTTTTTT. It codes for CASSQAAETNEKLFF.

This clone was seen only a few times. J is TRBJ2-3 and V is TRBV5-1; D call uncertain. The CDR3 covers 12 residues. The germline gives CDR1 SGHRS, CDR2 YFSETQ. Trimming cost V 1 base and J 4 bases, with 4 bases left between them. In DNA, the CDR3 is TGCGCCAGCAGCTTGTTCGCAGATACGCAGTATTTT. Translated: CASSLFADTQYF. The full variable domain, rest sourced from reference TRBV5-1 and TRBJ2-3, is KAGVTQTPRYLIKTRGQQVTLSCSPISGHRSVSWYQQTPGQGLQFLFEYFSETQRNKGNFPGRFSGRQFSNSRSEMNVSTLELGDSALYLCASSLFADTQYFGPGTRLTVL.

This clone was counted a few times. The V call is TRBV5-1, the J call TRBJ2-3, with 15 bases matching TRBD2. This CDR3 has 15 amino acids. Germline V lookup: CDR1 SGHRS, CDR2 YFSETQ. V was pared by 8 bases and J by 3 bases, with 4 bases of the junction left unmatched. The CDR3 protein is CASTGTSGGTDTQYF. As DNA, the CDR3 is TGCGCCAGTACCGGGACTAGCGGGGGGACAGATACGCAGTATTTT. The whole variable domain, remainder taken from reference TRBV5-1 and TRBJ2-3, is KAGVTQTPRYLIKTRGQQVTLSCSPISGHRSVSWYQQTPGQGLQFLFEYFSETQRNKGNFPGRFSGRQFSNSRSEMNVSTLELGDSALYLCASTGTSGGTDTQYFGPGTRLTVL.

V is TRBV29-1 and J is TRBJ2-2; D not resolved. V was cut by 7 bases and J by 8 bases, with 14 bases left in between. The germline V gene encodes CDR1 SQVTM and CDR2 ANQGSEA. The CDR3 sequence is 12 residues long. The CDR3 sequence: CSAVEHDGELFF. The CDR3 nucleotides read TGCAGCGCCGTCGAACATGATGGGGAGCTGTTTTTT.

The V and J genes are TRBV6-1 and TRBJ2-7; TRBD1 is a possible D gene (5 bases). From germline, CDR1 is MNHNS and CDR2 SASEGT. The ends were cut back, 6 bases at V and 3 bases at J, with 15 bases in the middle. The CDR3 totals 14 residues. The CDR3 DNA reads TGTGCCAGCAGGTGGCAAGGACAAAGCTACGAGCAGTACTTC. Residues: CASRWQGQSYEQYF.

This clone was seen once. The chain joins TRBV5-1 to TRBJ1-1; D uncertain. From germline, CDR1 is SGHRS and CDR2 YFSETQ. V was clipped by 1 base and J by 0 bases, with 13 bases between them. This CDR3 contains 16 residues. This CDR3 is CASSLRGFVMNTEAFF. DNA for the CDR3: TGCGCCAGCAGCTTGCGGGGATTCGTCATGAACACTGAAGCTTTCTTT.

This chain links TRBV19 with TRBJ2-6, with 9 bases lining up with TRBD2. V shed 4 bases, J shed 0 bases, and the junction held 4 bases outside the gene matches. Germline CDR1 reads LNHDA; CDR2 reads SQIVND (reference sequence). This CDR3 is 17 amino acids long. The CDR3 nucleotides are TGTGCCAGTAGTAGCGGGGGGGCTATCTCTGGGGCCAACGTCCTGACTTTC. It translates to CASSSGGAISGANVLTF.

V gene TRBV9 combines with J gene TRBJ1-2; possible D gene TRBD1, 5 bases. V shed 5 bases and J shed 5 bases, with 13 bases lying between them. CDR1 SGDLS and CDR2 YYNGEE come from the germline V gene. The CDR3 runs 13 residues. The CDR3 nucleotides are TGTGCCAGCAGAAACCGGGACGGATATGGCTACACCTTC. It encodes CASRNRDGYGYTF.

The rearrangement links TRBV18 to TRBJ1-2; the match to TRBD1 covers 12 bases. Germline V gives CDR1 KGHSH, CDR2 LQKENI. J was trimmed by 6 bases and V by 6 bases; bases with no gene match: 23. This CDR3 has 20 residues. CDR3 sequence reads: CASSPLLLRDRGLNRHGYTF. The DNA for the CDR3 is TGTGCCAGCTCCCCTCTTTTACTCCGGGACAGGGGGCTTAACCGGCATGGCTACACCTTC. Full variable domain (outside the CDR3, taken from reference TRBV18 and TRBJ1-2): NAGVMQNPRHLVRRRGQEARLRCSPMKGHSHVYWYRQLPEEGLKFMVYLQKENIIDESGMPKERFSAEFPKEGPSILRIQQVVRGDSAAYFCASSPLLLRDRGLNRHGYTFGSGTRLTVV.

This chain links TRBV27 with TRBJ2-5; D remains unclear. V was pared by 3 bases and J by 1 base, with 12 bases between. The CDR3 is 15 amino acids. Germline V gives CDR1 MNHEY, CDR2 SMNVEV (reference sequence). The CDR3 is CASSFIALGQETQYF. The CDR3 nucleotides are TGTGCCAGCAGTTTTATTGCCCTAGGCCAAGAGACCCAGTACTTC.

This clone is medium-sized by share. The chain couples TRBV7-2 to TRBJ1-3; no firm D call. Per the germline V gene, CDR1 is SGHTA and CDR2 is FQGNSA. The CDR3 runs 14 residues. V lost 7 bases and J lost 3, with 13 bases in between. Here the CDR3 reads CASTLGGFGNTIYF. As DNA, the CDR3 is TGTGCCAGCACCCTGGGAGGATTTGGAAACACCATATATTTT.

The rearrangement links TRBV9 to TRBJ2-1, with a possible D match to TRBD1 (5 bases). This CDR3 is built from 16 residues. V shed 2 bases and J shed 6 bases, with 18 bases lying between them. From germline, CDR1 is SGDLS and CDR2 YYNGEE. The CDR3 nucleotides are TGTGCCAGCAGCGTCGCGACAGCATCGACGGGCAATGAGCAGTTCTTC. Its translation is CASSVATASTGNEQFF.

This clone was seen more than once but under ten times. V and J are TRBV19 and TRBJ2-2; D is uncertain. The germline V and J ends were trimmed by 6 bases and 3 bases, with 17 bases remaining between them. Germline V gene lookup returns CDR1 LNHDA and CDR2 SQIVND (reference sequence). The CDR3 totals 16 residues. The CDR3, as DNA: TGTGCCAGTAGAGGCCAACGGTTGTGGGACACCGGGGAGCTGTTTTTT. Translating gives CASRGQRLWDTGELFF. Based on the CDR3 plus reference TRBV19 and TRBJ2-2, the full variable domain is DGGITQSPKYLFRKEGQNVTLSCEQNLNHDAMYWYRQDPGQGLRLIYYSQIVNDFQKGDIAEGYSVSREKKESFPLTVTSAQKNPTAFYLCASRGQRLWDTGELFFGEGSRLTVL.

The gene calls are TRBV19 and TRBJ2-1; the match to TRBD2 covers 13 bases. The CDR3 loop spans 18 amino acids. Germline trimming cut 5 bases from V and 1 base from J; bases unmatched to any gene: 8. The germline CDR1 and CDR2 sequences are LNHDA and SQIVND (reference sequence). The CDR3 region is CASSPRLAGGDSYNEQFF. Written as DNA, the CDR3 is TGTGCCAGTAGTCCTAGACTAGCGGGGGGAGATTCCTACAATGAGCAGTTCTTC.

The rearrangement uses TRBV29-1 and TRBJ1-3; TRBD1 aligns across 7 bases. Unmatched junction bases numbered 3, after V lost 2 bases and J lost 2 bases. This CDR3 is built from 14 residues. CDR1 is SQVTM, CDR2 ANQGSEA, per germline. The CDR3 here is CSVETGETGNTIYF. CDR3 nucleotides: TGCAGCGTTGAAACAGGGGAAACTGGAAACACCATATATTTT.

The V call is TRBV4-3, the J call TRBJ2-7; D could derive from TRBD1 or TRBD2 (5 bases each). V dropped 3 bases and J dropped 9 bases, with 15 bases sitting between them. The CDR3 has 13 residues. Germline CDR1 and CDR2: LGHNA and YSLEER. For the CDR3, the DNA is TGCGCCAGCAGCCAGGCCGGTGGGACGGTGCAGTACTTC. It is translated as CASSQAGGTVQYF.

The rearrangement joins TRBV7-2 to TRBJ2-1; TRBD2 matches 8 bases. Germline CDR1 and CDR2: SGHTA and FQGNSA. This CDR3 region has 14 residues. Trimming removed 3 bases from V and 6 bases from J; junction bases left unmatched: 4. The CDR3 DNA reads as TGTGCCAGCAGCTTCTTACTAGCGGCCAATGAGCAGTTCTTC. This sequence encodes CASSFLLAANEQFF.

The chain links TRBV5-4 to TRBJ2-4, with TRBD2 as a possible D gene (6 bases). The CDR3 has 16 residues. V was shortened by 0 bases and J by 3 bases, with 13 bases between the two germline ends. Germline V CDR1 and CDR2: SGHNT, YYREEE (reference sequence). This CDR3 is CASSLAIGGVKNIQYF. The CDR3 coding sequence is TGTGCCAGCAGCTTGGCTATCGGGGGAGTCAAAAACATTCAGTACTTC.

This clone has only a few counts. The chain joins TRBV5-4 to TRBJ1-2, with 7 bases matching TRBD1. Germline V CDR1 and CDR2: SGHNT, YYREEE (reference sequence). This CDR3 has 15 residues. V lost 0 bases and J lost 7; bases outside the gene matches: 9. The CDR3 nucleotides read TGTGCCAGCAGCTTGGAGGCAGGGGGGAGAACTGGCTACACCTTC. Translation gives CASSLEAGGRTGYTF. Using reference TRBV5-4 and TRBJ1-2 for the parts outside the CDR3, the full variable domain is ETGVTQSPTHLIKTRGQQVTLRCSSQSGHNTVSWYQQALGQGPQFIFQYYREEENGRGNFPPRFSGLQFPNYSSELNVNALELDDSALYLCASSLEAGGRTGYTFGSGTRLTVV.

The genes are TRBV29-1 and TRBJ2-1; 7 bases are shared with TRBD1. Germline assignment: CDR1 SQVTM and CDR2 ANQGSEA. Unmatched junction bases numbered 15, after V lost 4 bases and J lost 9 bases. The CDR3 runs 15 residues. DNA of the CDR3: TGCAGCGTTGGAGGAGAGGGGGCGCCTCTGGTTGAGCAGTTCTTC. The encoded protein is CSVGGEGAPLVEQFF.

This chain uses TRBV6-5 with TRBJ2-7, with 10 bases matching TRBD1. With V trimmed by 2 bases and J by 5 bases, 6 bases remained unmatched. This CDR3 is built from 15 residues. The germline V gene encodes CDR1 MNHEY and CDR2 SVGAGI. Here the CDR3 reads CASSYGDRGVNEQYF. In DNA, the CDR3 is TGTGCCAGCAGTTACGGGGACAGGGGAGTCAACGAGCAGTACTTC.

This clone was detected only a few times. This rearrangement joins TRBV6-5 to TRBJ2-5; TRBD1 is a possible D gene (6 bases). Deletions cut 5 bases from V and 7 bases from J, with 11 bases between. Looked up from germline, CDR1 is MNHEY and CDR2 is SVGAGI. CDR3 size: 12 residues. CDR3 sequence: CASSALGGTQYF. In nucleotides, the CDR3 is TGTGCCAGCAGTGCTTTAGGGGGGACCCAGTACTTC.

The CDR3 coding sequence is TGTGCCAGCAGCGCGAGCTCCTATAATTCACCCCTCCACTTT. Encoded protein: CASSASSYNSPLHF. The V gene is TRBV9, the J gene TRBJ1-6; D uncertain. Germline V CDR1 and CDR2: SGDLS, YYNGEE. This CDR3 region has 14 residues. The ends were cut back, 3 bases at V and 0 bases at J, with 4 bases in the middle.

The CDR3 loop is CASRGTADQPQHF. The CDR3 DNA reads as TGTGCCAGCAGAGGGACGGCCGATCAGCCCCAGCATTTT. The chain joins TRBV6-1 to TRBJ1-5; D is perhaps TRBD1 (5 bases). CDR1 is MNHNS, CDR2 SASEGT, per germline. The CDR3 has 13 residues. Trimming removed 6 bases from V and 5 bases from J, with 11 bases in between.

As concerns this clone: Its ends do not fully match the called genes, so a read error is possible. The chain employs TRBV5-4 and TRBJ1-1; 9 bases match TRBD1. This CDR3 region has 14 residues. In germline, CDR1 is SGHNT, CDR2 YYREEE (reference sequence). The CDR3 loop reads CASSLDTGGTEASF. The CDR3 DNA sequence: TGTGCCAGCAGCTTAGATACAGGGGGCACTGAAGCTTCCTTT.

CDR3 sequence (DNA): TGCGCCAGCAGCCCAAGCAGGGGGAATCAGCCCCAGCATTTT. Encoded protein: CASSPSRGNQPQHF. The chain employs TRBV4-1 and TRBJ1-5, with 7 bases lining up with TRBD1. Trimming removed 4 bases from V and 4 bases from J; junction bases left unmatched: 4. There are 14 residues in the CDR3. Germline V gene data show CDR1 as MGHRA and CDR2 as YSYEKL.